This T cell receptor beta chain was sequenced in a study of cytomegalovirus exposure and HLA in healthy donors. Study conclusions and caveats: Within the data, a cluster of highly shared sequence variants was likely a sequencing artifact.

PCR amplification relied on 60 Vbeta primers (plus 13 Jbeta primers). Libraries were prepared by immunoSEQ multiplex PCR; TCRdb keeps only in-frame clonotypes and omits some of them. The sample carries about 170,000 clones, 75% to 80% recorded once. In the case of this clone: What it binds is not known.

CDR1 LNHDA and CDR2 SQIVND come from the germline V gene (reference sequence). After removal of 5 bases from V and 4 bases from J, the junction contained 5 bases not matched to a gene. The CDR3 loop spans 14 amino acids. The chain recombines TRBV19 with TRBJ1-2; 9 bases match TRBD1. This clonotype was obtained from a woman aged 45-60 years in good health and CMV-seropositive. Sequencing used PBMCs. The CDR3 protein is CASSSTGGAYGYTF. The CDR3 bases are TGTGCCAGTAGTTCTACAGGGGGCGCCTATGGCTACACCTTC. The complete variable domain, with remaining parts taken from reference TRBV19 and TRBJ1-2, reads DGGITQSPKYLFRKEGQNVTLSCEQNLNHDAMYWYRQDPGQGLRLIYYSQIVNDFQKGDIAEGYSVSREKKESFPLTVTSAQKNPTAFYLCASSSTGGAYGYTFGSGTRLTVV.